This TCR beta chain was found in a study of T cell clonotyping in hematopoietic cell transplantation (dated by TCRdb to the early 2020s). For the study in its entirety: Pretransplant recipient samples were obtained after cytoreduction. Patients were recruited between 2015 and 2017 and followed until late 2020 or death. A total of some 130 blood samples were collected in the study from a few dozen consecutive transplant recipients and their related donors. Overall results and qualifications from the work: Only a small fraction of recipient repertoires overlapped donor repertoires, with over 97% appearing de novo at the given depth. The sample size was limited, and CD4 and CD8 repertoire contributions could not be separated because cells were not sorted. A decrease in recipient TCR diversity was observed after transplant, and a progressive increase in pathologically expanded clonotypes was seen from day 30 to day 180. Donor and pretransplant recipient Inverse Simpson Index values predicted broader posttransplant TCR repertoire diversity.

The immunoSEQ assay, a bias-controlled multiplex PCR using V- and J-specific primers, was used to amplify TCR beta CDR3 regions from genomic DNA. A second PCR step added a proprietary barcode and Illumina adapter sequences to the CDR3 amplicons. An Illumina MiSeq instrument was used to sequence the CDR3 libraries. Per the original workflow: Export and quality control were done with immunoSEQ Analyzer 3.0, while downstream analyses used R Bioconductor and Immunarch. Only productive rearrangements in the normalized downsampled data set went into calculating the repertoire metrics. In the normalized cohort, clonotypes with more than 5 templates were defined as pathologically expanded. Repertoire diversity was measured with the Inverse Simpson Index. The non-normalized data set was used for CMV-specificity analyses so that all clonotypes could be captured. TCRdb took this table from immuneACCESS and kept in-frame rearrangements with V and J called. Such tables lack part of the clones; where checked against another copy, unresolved V genes explain under half of the gap, and the rest is unexplained. The V and J calls and clone size are taken from that table; D and trimming were inferred from the DNA. The sample contains 25,000 to 30,000 clones, approximately 77% of them found a single time. The ten biggest clones cover about 1.7% of the sample.

To note about this clone: Its specific antigen is unknown. No quality values exist for individual bases; no much larger clone is one base distant.

The germline ends are 10 bases apart after V is trimmed by 5 bases and J by 2 bases. Looking up the germline V gene yields CDR1 MGHDK and CDR2 SYGVNS. The CDR3 numbers 13 residues from cysteine through phenylalanine. Just the 39-base CDR3 DNA is kept, in frame starting at base 1. In the paper's terms, the time point label means: recipient sample about 28 days before transplant, after cytoreduction. Blood from recipients was drawn roughly 28 days before transplant, then again at days 30, 100 and 180 after transplant. Nuclei Lysis Solution was used to extract genomic DNA from fresh or cryopreserved unfractionated peripheral blood mononuclear cells.

The source of this sequence is a man aged 35-49 years with acute myeloid leukemia. Some clones in this sample may be carry-over from other donors' samples. The rearrangement combines TRBV25-1 with TRBJ2-7; no D segment can be confidently identified. This specimen was peripheral blood mononuclear cells, taken before stem cell transplant. The nucleotide sequence is TGTGCCAGCAGTAAACCCGCGACCTACGAGCAGTACTTC. Protein translation: CASSKPATYEQYF.